These 32 T cell receptor beta chains were all obtained from the same sample, sequenced in a study of blood T cell repertoires in COVID-19. Produced via immunoSEQ multiplex PCR; TCRdb's table is partial and in-frame only. This sample has under 200,000 clones, with approximately 89% found just once. The specimen sequenced was peripheral blood. The origin of the receptors is a man aged 40-49 years with active or convalescent COVID-19.

The chain is built from TRBV19 and TRBJ1-2, with 8 bases aligning to TRBD1. This CDR3 has 16 residues. The ends lost 4 bases at V and 4 bases at J; junction bases unmatched: 11. CDR1 is LNHDA, CDR2 SQIVND, per germline (reference sequence). CDR3 nucleotides: TGTGCCAGTAGTACCAACGACAGGGGCCCTACCTATGGCTACACCTTC. Amino acid sequence: CASSTNDRGPTYGYTF. Complete variable domain (other parts from reference TRBV19 and TRBJ1-2): DGGITQSPKYLFRKEGQNVTLSCEQNLNHDAMYWYRQDPGQGLRLIYYSQIVNDFQKGDIAEGYSVSREKKESFPLTVTSAQKNPTAFYLCASSTNDRGPTYGYTFGSGTRLTVV.

V usage is TRBV7-3 and J usage is TRBJ1-1, with no clear D. From germline, CDR1 is SGHTA and CDR2 FQGTGA. The CDR3 is 13 amino acids. V gave up 5 bases and J gave up 0 bases, with 7 bases separating them. CDR3 sequence (DNA): TGTGCCAGCAGCCCGGAGTTGAACACTGAAGCTTTCTTT. It encodes CASSPELNTEAFF.

In this sample, this clone turned up once. V gene TRBV13 combines with J gene TRBJ2-1, with D perhaps matching TRBD2 (6 bases). The CDR3 spans 13 residues. The germline V and J ends were trimmed by 5 bases and 9 bases, with 14 bases remaining between them. Germline CDR1 reads PRHDT; CDR2 reads FYEKMQ (reference sequence). This chain's CDR3 is CASSPRRGGEQFF. CDR3 in DNA: TGTGCCAGCAGCCCCCGGCGGGGCGGTGAGCAGTTCTTC.

The chain uses TRBV15 and TRBJ2-3, with a possible D match to TRBD1 (5 bases). The CDR3 runs to 14 residues. CDR1 and CDR2 from the germline V gene are LNHNV and YYDKDF (reference sequence). V lost 0 bases, J lost 3 bases, and 7 bases lay in between. DNA for the CDR3: TGTGCCACCAGCAGAGACAGGACAACAGATACGCAGTATTTT. It yields the protein CATSRDRTTDTQYF. The complete variable domain, with remaining parts taken from reference TRBV15 and TRBJ2-3, reads DAMVIQNPRYQVTQFGKPVTLSCSQTLNHNVMYWYQQKSSQAPKLLFHYYDKDFNNEADTPDNFQSRRPNTSFCFLDIRSPGLGDTAMYLCATSRDRTTDTQYFGPGTRLTVL.

The V and J genes are TRBV7-3 and TRBJ2-7; D possibly corresponds to TRBD1 (6 bases). The CDR3 is 14 residues long. CDR1 SGHTA and CDR2 FQGTGA come from the germline V gene. V shed 1 base and J shed 2 bases, with 9 bases lying between them. For the CDR3, the DNA is TGTGCCAGCAGCTTAAGCAGGGGTCCCTACGAGCAGTACTTC. Translated, it gives CASSLSRGPYEQYF.

V usage is TRBV28 and J usage is TRBJ1-3; 10 nucleotides line up with TRBD1. The CDR3 totals 14 residues. V lost 4 bases to trimming and J lost 5 bases; unmatched junction nucleotides: 2. From germline, CDR1 is MDHEN and CDR2 SYDVKM. In DNA form, the CDR3 reads TGTGCCAGCAGTTCGGGACAGGGGAGAAACACCATATATTTT. This encodes CASSSGQGRNTIYF.

V and J are TRBV11-2 and TRBJ2-1; 7 nucleotides agree with TRBD2. CDR3 length equals 18 residues. After removal of 1 base from V and 9 bases from J, the junction contained 18 bases not matched to a gene. Germline V CDR1 and CDR2: SGHAT, FQNNGV. CDR3: CASSLGPSGGLSLGEQFF. Here the CDR3 DNA reads TGTGCCAGCAGCTTAGGTCCATCGGGGGGACTCTCCCTCGGTGAGCAGTTCTTC. The whole variable domain, remainder taken from reference TRBV11-2 and TRBJ2-1, is EAGVAQSPRYKIIEKRQSVAFWCNPISGHATLYWYQQILGQGPKLLIQFQNNGVVDDSQLPKDRFSAERLKGVDSTLKIQPAKLEDSAVYLCASSLGPSGGLSLGEQFFGPGTRLTVL.

The count of this clone is one. The V call is TRBV5-6, the J call TRBJ1-2, with D hard to call. CDR1 SGHDT and CDR2 YYEEEE come from the germline V gene. The CDR3 spans 16 residues. Trimming stripped 2 bases from V and 1 base from J, with 15 bases between. DNA for the CDR3: TGTGCCAGCAGCTTCGGCAGGCCCAATGATAACTATGGCTACACCTTC. Translating it yields CASSFGRPNDNYGYTF.

The rearrangement links TRBV24-1 to TRBJ1-1, with a tentative D call TRBD1 (6 bases). The V gene's germline CDR1 is KGHDR and CDR2 SFDVKD. CDR3 size: 14 residues. With 4 bases removed from V and 2 bases from J, the gap between germline ends came to 10 bases. The CDR3 is CATSEGATNTEAFF. The CDR3 bases are TGTGCCACCAGTGAGGGGGCGACAAACACTGAAGCTTTCTTT.

The V call is TRBV9, the J call TRBJ1-1, with 8 bases fitting TRBD1. The V gene's germline CDR1 is SGDLS and CDR2 YYNGEE. V shed 3 bases and J 1 base; nucleotides not matched to a gene: 5. The CDR3 consists of 15 residues. Written as DNA, the CDR3 is TGTGCCAGCAGCGCCGACAGGGGCAAGAACACTGAAGCTTTCTTT. Translating it yields CASSADRGKNTEAFF.

This clone was seen a few times. The rearrangement uses TRBV7-9 and TRBJ1-1; possibly TRBD1 for D (5 bases). The CDR3 loop spans 15 amino acids. Trimming took off 3 bases at V and 5 bases at J, with 16 bases between the two ends. Germline V gene lookup returns CDR1 SEHNR and CDR2 FQNEAQ (reference sequence). This chain's CDR3 is CASSFAGSLGTEAFF. The CDR3 DNA sequence: TGTGCCAGCAGCTTTGCAGGGTCGCTGGGGACTGAAGCTTTCTTT.

The gene calls are TRBV5-1 and TRBJ2-3; 13 bases align to TRBD2. Per germline, CDR1 SGHRS and CDR2 YFSETQ. The CDR3 covers 16 residues. V shed 2 bases, J shed 3 bases, and the junction held 3 bases outside the gene matches. The CDR3 here is CASSFSGLAGTDTQYF. Written as DNA, the CDR3 is TGCGCCAGCAGCTTCTCGGGACTAGCGGGGACAGATACGCAGTATTTT.

The chain employs TRBV5-8 and TRBJ1-1; tentative D call: TRBD1 (5 bases). Between the trimmed V and J ends, which lost 4 bases and 10 bases, there was a span of 11 bases. The germline CDR1 and CDR2 sequences are SGHTS and YDEGEE. This CDR3 spans 11 amino acids. The CDR3 protein is CASSTQGRAFF. CDR3 sequence (DNA): TGTGCCAGCAGCACTCAGGGCCGAGCTTTCTTT.

The gene calls are TRBV10-1 and TRBJ1-5; possibly TRBD1 for D (6 bases). Between the trimmed V and J ends, which lost 3 bases and 5 bases, there was a span of 8 bases. The CDR3 consists of 13 residues. From germline, CDR1 is WNHNN and CDR2 SYGVQD (reference sequence). CDR3 sequence: CASSENRDQPQHF. CDR3 sequence (DNA): TGCGCCAGCAGTGAAAACAGGGATCAGCCCCAGCATTTT.

This clone was seen a single time. The chain uses TRBV30 and TRBJ1-3; 9 bases match TRBD1. V trimming: 2 bases; J trimming: 5 bases; junction bases outside the gene matches: 4. Germline V gene data show CDR1 as GTSNPN and CDR2 as SVGIG (reference sequence). This CDR3 comprises 14 residues. CDR3: CAWSPGQGRNTIYF. The CDR3 bases are TGTGCCTGGAGTCCGGGACAGGGAAGAAACACCATATATTTT.

This chain joins TRBV30 and TRBJ1-2, with TRBD1 matching 7 bases. V dropped 3 bases and J dropped 5; count of bases not matched to a gene: 9. CDR3 size: 14 residues. CDR1 is GTSNPN, CDR2 SVGIG, per germline (reference sequence). The CDR3 DNA sequence: TGTGCCTGGAGGACCCAAGGGGGCCAGTATGGCTACACCTTC. This encodes CAWRTQGGQYGYTF.

This chain connects TRBV5-8 to TRBJ1-5; 10 bases line up with TRBD1. Per germline, CDR1 SGHTS and CDR2 YDEGEE. The CDR3 has 16 amino acids. The J segment lost 6 bases and the V segment lost 0 bases, leaving 6 bases of the junction unmatched. CDR3 region: CASSLAGQGWGQPQHF. For the CDR3, the DNA is TGTGCCAGCAGCTTGGCGGGACAGGGGTGGGGTCAGCCCCAGCATTTT.

This clone was found a few times. The chain couples TRBV7-3 to TRBJ1-1; 9 nucleotides match TRBD1. Germline assignment: CDR1 SGHTA and CDR2 FQGTGA. V shed 5 bases, J shed 6 bases, and the junction held 4 bases outside the gene matches. CDR3 length: 13 residues. CDR3 nucleotide sequence: TGTGCCAGCAGCCTGGACAGGGGAGCTGAAGCTTTCTTT. Translation gives CASSLDRGAEAFF.

The chain carries TRBV5-1 and TRBJ2-6; 10 bases match TRBD1. The length of the CDR3 is 16 residues. CDR1 SGHRS and CDR2 YFSETQ come from the germline V gene. The ends lost 4 bases at V and 2 bases at J; junction bases unmatched: 3. Here the CDR3 DNA reads TGCGCCAGCAGCACCGGGACAGGGGCTGGGGCCAACGTCCTGACTTTC. This codes for CASSTGTGAGANVLTF.

This chain links TRBV20-1 with TRBJ1-1; D not resolved. Germline V CDR1 and CDR2: DFQATT, SNEGSKA (reference sequence). The length of the CDR3 is 13 residues. The V end lost 3 bases, the J end lost 1 base, and 9 bases lay between the germline ends. The CDR3 region is CSASRGGNTEAFF. The CDR3 DNA reads TGCAGTGCTAGTCGAGGAGGGAACACTGAAGCTTTCTTT.

J is TRBJ2-5 and V is TRBV28, with 10 bases matching TRBD2. Germline CDR1 and CDR2: MDHEN and SYDVKM. The V segment lost 2 bases and the J segment 5 bases; nucleotides outside the gene matches: 20. This CDR3 is built from 20 residues. CDR3 residues: CASSLLSLAGGFPFAETQYF. The CDR3 DNA sequence: TGTGCCAGCAGTTTACTGTCCTTAGCGGGGGGCTTCCCGTTCGCGGAGACCCAGTACTTC.

The chain joins TRBV5-1 to TRBJ2-2; 7 positions agree with TRBD1. The CDR3 sequence is 15 residues long. The V segment lost 5 bases and the J segment 2 bases; nucleotides outside the gene matches: 6. The germline V gene has CDR1 SGHRS and CDR2 YFSETQ. The chain's CDR3 is CASSSGTVNTGELFF. The DNA for the CDR3 is TGCGCCAGCAGTTCCGGGACAGTCAACACCGGGGAGCTGTTTTTT.

There are a few counts of this clone. The J gene is TRBJ1-2, the V gene TRBV5-5; 8 nucleotides agree with TRBD1. Trimming cost V 3 bases and J 6 bases; bases outside gene matches: 10. The CDR3 runs to 15 residues. Per germline, CDR1 SGHKS and CDR2 YYEKEE (reference sequence). The CDR3 DNA reads as TGTGCCAGCAGCTGGACAGGGAAGGTGGTCGATGGCTACACCTTC. As protein: CASSWTGKVVDGYTF.

J is TRBJ1-3 and V is TRBV6-5; possibly TRBD1 for D (6 bases). The germline V gene has CDR1 MNHEY and CDR2 SVGAGI. V lost 5 bases to trimming and J lost 4 bases, with 9 bases between them. This CDR3 is 13 amino acids long. The CDR3 coding sequence is TGTGCCAGCAGTCCGGACAGCGGAAACACCATATATTTT. As protein: CASSPDSGNTIYF.

This rearrangement joins TRBV2 to TRBJ1-1; 7 bases match TRBD1. Trimming removed 6 bases from V and 0 bases from J; junction bases left unmatched: 13. Germline CDR1 reads SNHLY; CDR2 reads FYNNEI. This CDR3 has 17 residues. CDR3 region: CASRVTPGQPMNTEAFF. The DNA for the CDR3 is TGTGCCAGCAGGGTCACCCCGGGACAGCCCATGAACACTGAAGCTTTCTTT. Based on the CDR3 plus reference TRBV2 and TRBJ1-1, the full variable domain is EPEVTQTPSHQVTQMGQEVILRCVPISNHLYFYWYRQILGQKVEFLVSFYNNEISEKSEIFDDQFSVERPDGSNFTLKIRSTKLEDSAMYFCASRVTPGQPMNTEAFFGQGTRLTVV.

The chain recombines TRBV28 with TRBJ1-4, with TRBD1 matching over 7 bases. The CDR3 has 15 amino acids. The germline gives CDR1 MDHEN, CDR2 SYDVKM. Trimming cost V 1 base and J 6 bases; bases outside gene matches: 5. The CDR3 here is CASSLLEGAYEKLFF. CDR3 nucleotides: TGTGCCAGCAGTTTATTAGAGGGGGCGTATGAAAAACTGTTTTTT.

This clone has more than one count but fewer than ten. The J gene is TRBJ2-1, the V gene TRBV3-1 (or the pseudogene TRBV3-2); 9 bases map to TRBD2. The J segment lost 6 bases and the V segment lost 1 base, leaving 7 bases of the junction unmatched. This CDR3 is built from 16 residues. Per the germline V gene, CDR1 is LGHDT and CDR2 is YNNKEL (reference sequence). The CDR3 nucleotides are TGTGCCAGCAGCCAAGGGGCGGCGGGGGGGCTCAATGAGCAGTTCTTC. This translates into CASSQGAAGGLNEQFF.

V gene TRBV19 combines with J gene TRBJ2-3; 7 positions match TRBD2. The CDR3 has 16 amino acids. Germline lookup yields CDR1 LNHDA and CDR2 SQIVND (reference sequence). V shed 7 bases and J 1 base; nucleotides not matched to a gene: 11. The CDR3 here is CASNPSHAGGTDTQYF. As DNA, the CDR3 is TGTGCCAGTAACCCCTCCCACGCGGGGGGCACAGATACGCAGTATTTT.

This clone showed up just a few times. V is TRBV6-5 and J is TRBJ1-1, with 7 bases lining up with TRBD1. Germline V gives CDR1 MNHEY, CDR2 SVGAGI. With 10 bases clipped from V and 0 bases from J, the junction kept 8 bases outside the gene matches. The CDR3 is made up of 14 amino acids. In nucleotides, the CDR3 is TGTGCCACTCAAACGGGACAGATGAACACTGAAGCTTTCTTT. It translates to CATQTGQMNTEAFF.

The gene calls are TRBV3-1 (or the pseudogene TRBV3-2) and TRBJ2-7, with 9 bases identical to TRBD2. This CDR3 is 16 amino acids long. The germline V gene encodes CDR1 LGHDT and CDR2 YNNKEL (reference sequence). Trimming cost V 4 bases and J 2 bases; bases outside gene matches: 9. The chain's CDR3 is CASSPPASGATYEQYF. For the CDR3, the DNA is TGTGCCAGCAGCCCTCCGGCTAGCGGGGCAACCTACGAGCAGTACTTC.

This chain joins TRBV5-6 and TRBJ2-2; TRBD2 might be the D (6 bases). This CDR3 has 17 residues. Germline V CDR1 and CDR2: SGHDT, YYEEEE. Trimming removed 1 base from V and 4 bases from J, with 17 bases in between. The CDR3: CASSLKRRGTGTGELFF. CDR3 nucleotides: TGTGCCAGCAGCTTGAAACGGCGGGGAACGGGCACCGGGGAGCTGTTTTTT.

The chain joins TRBV11-2 to TRBJ2-1; tentative D call: TRBD2 (7 bases). Trimming removed 0 bases at V and 9 bases at J, with 24 bases between. Germline CDR1 reads SGHAT; CDR2 reads FQNNGV. The CDR3 length is 18 residues. DNA for the CDR3: TGTGCCAGCAGCTTAGACCCGGCGGGCGGGGGCCGGTGGGGTGAGCAGTTCTTC. Its translation: CASSLDPAGGGRWGEQFF.